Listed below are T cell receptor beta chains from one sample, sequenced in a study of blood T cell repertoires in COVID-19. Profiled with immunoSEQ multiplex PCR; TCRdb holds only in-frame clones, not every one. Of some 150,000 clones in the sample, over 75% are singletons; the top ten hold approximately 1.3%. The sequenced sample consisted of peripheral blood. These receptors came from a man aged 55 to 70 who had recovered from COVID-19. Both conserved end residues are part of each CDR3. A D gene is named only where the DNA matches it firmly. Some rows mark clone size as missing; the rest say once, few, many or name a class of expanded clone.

cdr3_nt: TGTGCCAGCAGCTATGGGCCCCCGAGCTCCTACGAGCAGTACTTC
cdr3_aa: CASSYGPPSSYEQYF
d_call: NA
v_call: TRBV11-1
j_call: TRBJ2-7
clone_size: NA

cdr3_nt: TGTGCCAGCAGCTTAGGACAGGTCAACTATGGCTACACCTTC
cdr3_aa: CASSLGQVNYGYTF
d_call: NA
v_call: TRBV11-2
j_call: TRBJ1-2
clone_size: NA

cdr3_nt: TGTGCCAGCAGCAAAGCGGCAGGTTATGGCTACACCTTC
cdr3_aa: CASSKAAGYGYTF
d_call: NA
v_call: TRBV21-1
j_call: TRBJ1-2
clone_size: NA

cdr3_nt: TGTGCCAGGGGGGGTGGTCAGCCCCAGCATTTT
cdr3_aa: CARGGGQPQHF
d_call: NA
v_call: TRBV19
j_call: TRBJ1-5
clone_size: NA

cdr3_nt: TGTGCCACCAGCAGAGGGGCCAGGAACTCTGGAAACACCATATATTTT
cdr3_aa: CATSRGARNSGNTIYF
d_call: NA
v_call: TRBV15
j_call: TRBJ1-3
clone_size: NA

cdr3_nt: TGTGCCAGCAGTCCCAGCCGACAGGGCCCAGATACGCAGTATTTT
cdr3_aa: CASSPSRQGPDTQYF
d_call: TRBD1
v_call: TRBV7-3
j_call: TRBJ2-3
clone_size: NA

cdr3_nt: TGTGCCAGCAGTGAATACGGGAGGGAAAAACTGTTTTTT
cdr3_aa: CASSEYGREKLFF
d_call: NA
v_call: TRBV25-1
j_call: TRBJ1-4
clone_size: NA

cdr3_nt: TGTGCCAGCAGCGTAGAGTGGCACATCCTTTATGGCTACACCTTC
cdr3_aa: CASSVEWHILYGYTF
d_call: NA
v_call: TRBV9
j_call: TRBJ1-2
clone_size: NA

cdr3_nt: TGTGCCAGTACCCCGGGACTAGCGGGGGGTACAGATACGCAGTATTTT
cdr3_aa: CASTPGLAGGTDTQYF
d_call: TRBD2
v_call: TRBV5-5
j_call: TRBJ2-3
clone_size: once

cdr3_nt: TGCGCCAGCAGCTTGGAGCCGGGGAATTATGGCTACACCTTC
cdr3_aa: CASSLEPGNYGYTF
d_call: NA
v_call: TRBV5-1
j_call: TRBJ1-2
clone_size: NA

cdr3_nt: TGTGCCAGCAGCCAAAGAGGACAGGGGGCGTTCCTACACACTGAAGCTTTCTTT
cdr3_aa: CASSQRGQGAFLHTEAFF
d_call: TRBD1
v_call: TRBV3-1/TRBV3-2
j_call: TRBJ1-1
clone_size: NA

cdr3_nt: TGTGCCAGCAGCCAACCGGGACAGGGGTTTGGCTACACCTTC
cdr3_aa: CASSQPGQGFGYTF
d_call: TRBD1
v_call: TRBV5-4
j_call: TRBJ1-2
clone_size: NA

cdr3_nt: TGTGCTAGCAGCTTAGCGAAGACTGCAGAGACCCAGTACTTC
cdr3_aa: CASSLAKTAETQYF
d_call: NA
v_call: TRBV7-7
j_call: TRBJ2-5
clone_size: NA

cdr3_nt: TGTGCCGCTAGAATTCCAAGAATGGACACCGGGGAGCTGTTTTTT
cdr3_aa: CAARIPRMDTGELFF
d_call: NA
v_call: TRBV2
j_call: TRBJ2-2
clone_size: NA

cdr3_nt: TGTGCCAGCAGCTTAGGCGGACACCCGCCCCTGTACTTT
cdr3_aa: CASSLGGHPPLYF
d_call: NA
v_call: TRBV11-2
j_call: TRBJ1-6
clone_size: NA

cdr3_nt: TGTGCCAGCAGCGTGGACAGGGGTCGCGGGGAGCTGTTTTTT
cdr3_aa: CASSVDRGRGELFF
d_call: TRBD1
v_call: TRBV9
j_call: TRBJ2-2
clone_size: NA

cdr3_nt: TGTGCCACCGAAGGGAGAGCGGGGGTCCAAGAGACCCAGTACTTC
cdr3_aa: CATEGRAGVQETQYF
d_call: TRBD2
v_call: TRBV10-3
j_call: TRBJ2-5
clone_size: NA

cdr3_nt: TGTGCCAGCAGCCAGGTTAGCGGGTCCGTGGCCCAGTACTTC
cdr3_aa: CASSQVSGSVAQYF
d_call: TRBD2
v_call: TRBV3-1/TRBV3-2
j_call: TRBJ2-5
clone_size: NA

cdr3_nt: TGTGCCAGCAGCGTAGTCCCGAGCTCCTACGAGCAGTACTTC
cdr3_aa: CASSVVPSSYEQYF
d_call: NA
v_call: TRBV9
j_call: TRBJ2-7
clone_size: NA

cdr3_nt: TGCGCCAGCAGCGAAGTCCTAGCGGGGATGGGCGAGCAGTACTTC
cdr3_aa: CASSEVLAGMGEQYF
d_call: TRBD2
v_call: TRBV5-1
j_call: TRBJ2-7
clone_size: NA

cdr3_nt: TGTGCCAGTAGTACTCCGGGACAGGGGGATGGCTACACCTTC
cdr3_aa: CASSTPGQGDGYTF
d_call: TRBD1
v_call: TRBV19
j_call: TRBJ1-2
clone_size: NA

cdr3_nt: TGTGCCAGCTCACCGGGGAGGGGGACCGGCACTGAAGCTTTCTTT
cdr3_aa: CASSPGRGTGTEAFF
d_call: NA
v_call: TRBV18
j_call: TRBJ1-1
clone_size: NA

cdr3_nt: TGTGCCAGCAGCTCACCCGGGACAGGCACATATACGCAGTATTTT
cdr3_aa: CASSSPGTGTYTQYF
d_call: TRBD1
v_call: TRBV7-2
j_call: TRBJ2-3
clone_size: NA

cdr3_nt: TGTGCCAGCTTCATCCCGGGGGGCGCTGAAGCTTTCTTT
cdr3_aa: CASFIPGGAEAFF
d_call: NA
v_call: TRBV5-4
j_call: TRBJ1-1
clone_size: NA

cdr3_nt: TGTGCCAGTAGTGGTGGAGCGTTGAATGAAAAACTGTTTTTT
cdr3_aa: CASSGGALNEKLFF
d_call: NA
v_call: TRBV19
j_call: TRBJ1-4
clone_size: NA

cdr3_nt: TGTGCCAGCACCCCAGATAGTAGAGATACGCAGTATTTT
cdr3_aa: CASTPDSRDTQYF
d_call: NA
v_call: TRBV3-1/TRBV3-2
j_call: TRBJ2-3
clone_size: NA

cdr3_nt: TGTGCCACCAGTGGGACAGGGTATGGCTACACCTTC
cdr3_aa: CATSGTGYGYTF
d_call: TRBD1
v_call: TRBV24-1
j_call: TRBJ1-2
clone_size: NA

cdr3_nt: TGCGCCAGCAGCCAAGACCCAGGACAGGGTAAAGAGGCTTTCTTT
cdr3_aa: CASSQDPGQGKEAFF
d_call: TRBD1
v_call: TRBV4-1
j_call: TRBJ1-1
clone_size: NA

cdr3_nt: TGTGCCAGCAGTTACATGGAGGGTACCCCCTACGAGCAGTACTTC
cdr3_aa: CASSYMEGTPYEQYF
d_call: NA
v_call: TRBV6-5
j_call: TRBJ2-7
clone_size: NA

cdr3_nt: TGTGCCAGCACCTCCCAGGGGGCTGGGGCCAACGTCCTGACTTTC
cdr3_aa: CASTSQGAGANVLTF
d_call: TRBD1
v_call: TRBV3-1/TRBV3-2
j_call: TRBJ2-6
clone_size: NA

cdr3_nt: TGCGCCAGCAGCTTTCTAGCGGGGGGGACCCCCTACGAGCAGTACTTC
cdr3_aa: CASSFLAGGTPYEQYF
d_call: TRBD2
v_call: TRBV5-1
j_call: TRBJ2-7
clone_size: NA

cdr3_nt: TGCGCCAGCAGCGTCCACGGGACAGGAGCCAAAAACATTCAGTACTTC
cdr3_aa: CASSVHGTGAKNIQYF
d_call: TRBD1
v_call: TRBV5-1
j_call: TRBJ2-4
clone_size: NA

cdr3_nt: TGTGCCAGCAGTCAATACAGGGACTATGGCTACACCTTC
cdr3_aa: CASSQYRDYGYTF
d_call: NA
v_call: TRBV6-2/TRBV6-3
j_call: TRBJ1-2
clone_size: NA

cdr3_nt: TGTGCCACCAGCAGAGATCATCCAGGAGGGGCTAGCAATCAGCCCCAGCATTTT
cdr3_aa: CATSRDHPGGASNQPQHF
d_call: NA
v_call: TRBV15
j_call: TRBJ1-5
clone_size: once

cdr3_nt: TGTGCCACCAGCAGAGCTGCGGGGGGCCTGGGAGAGACCCAGTACTTC
cdr3_aa: CATSRAAGGLGETQYF
d_call: TRBD2
v_call: TRBV15
j_call: TRBJ2-5
clone_size: NA

cdr3_nt: TGTGCCAGCAGCCAAGATAGGAGGGGACTAGGGGACCGCACAAGCACAGATACGCAGTATTTT
cdr3_aa: CASSQDRRGLGDRTSTDTQYF
d_call: TRBD2
v_call: TRBV3-1/TRBV3-2
j_call: TRBJ2-3
clone_size: NA

cdr3_nt: TGTGCCAGCAGTACACCGACTAGCGGTAGCTACGAGCAGTACTTC
cdr3_aa: CASSTPTSGSYEQYF
d_call: TRBD2
v_call: TRBV6-5
j_call: TRBJ2-7
clone_size: NA

cdr3_nt: TGTGCCAGCAGTGAAGGTAGCGGGGGGCGTGGTGAGCAGTTCTTC
cdr3_aa: CASSEGSGGRGEQFF
d_call: TRBD2
v_call: TRBV2
j_call: TRBJ2-1
clone_size: few

cdr3_nt: TGTGCCAGCAGCGTAAACGGACCGACTAGCGTTGAGACCCAGTACTTC
cdr3_aa: CASSVNGPTSVETQYF
d_call: TRBD2
v_call: TRBV7-3
j_call: TRBJ2-5
clone_size: NA

cdr3_nt: TGTGCCAGCTCAACCGGGACAGCCTACGAGCAGTACTTC
cdr3_aa: CASSTGTAYEQYF
d_call: TRBD1
v_call: TRBV18
j_call: TRBJ2-7
clone_size: NA

cdr3_nt: TGTGCCAGCAGCCCTCTAGCGGGTACATGGTCCGGGGAGCTGTTTTTT
cdr3_aa: CASSPLAGTWSGELFF
d_call: TRBD2
v_call: TRBV7-9
j_call: TRBJ2-2
clone_size: NA

cdr3_nt: TGTGCCAGCAGCTTAGATAGTTTAGCGATAACTGAAGCTTTCTTT
cdr3_aa: CASSLDSLAITEAFF
d_call: NA
v_call: TRBV11-2
j_call: TRBJ1-1
clone_size: NA

cdr3_nt: TGCACCAGCAGCCCGCCAGGGGGTAATGAGCAGTTCTTC
cdr3_aa: CTSSPPGGNEQFF
d_call: NA
v_call: TRBV1
j_call: TRBJ2-1
clone_size: NA

cdr3_nt: TGTGCCAGCAGCTTACGGACAGGTAATAGCAATCAGCCCCAGCATTTT
cdr3_aa: CASSLRTGNSNQPQHF
d_call: TRBD1
v_call: TRBV5-6
j_call: TRBJ1-5
clone_size: NA

cdr3_nt: TGCAGCGTTTTGGGACAGGGGAACTCCTACGAGCAGTACTTC
cdr3_aa: CSVLGQGNSYEQYF
d_call: TRBD1
v_call: TRBV29-1
j_call: TRBJ2-7
clone_size: NA

cdr3_nt: TGTGCCGCCTCCCCAGGGGATGGCTACACCTTC
cdr3_aa: CAASPGDGYTF
d_call: NA
v_call: TRBV10-3
j_call: TRBJ1-2
clone_size: NA

cdr3_nt: TGTGCCAGCAGCTTAGGCCCCGAATACAATGAGCAGTTCTTC
cdr3_aa: CASSLGPEYNEQFF
d_call: NA
v_call: TRBV7-3
j_call: TRBJ2-1
clone_size: NA